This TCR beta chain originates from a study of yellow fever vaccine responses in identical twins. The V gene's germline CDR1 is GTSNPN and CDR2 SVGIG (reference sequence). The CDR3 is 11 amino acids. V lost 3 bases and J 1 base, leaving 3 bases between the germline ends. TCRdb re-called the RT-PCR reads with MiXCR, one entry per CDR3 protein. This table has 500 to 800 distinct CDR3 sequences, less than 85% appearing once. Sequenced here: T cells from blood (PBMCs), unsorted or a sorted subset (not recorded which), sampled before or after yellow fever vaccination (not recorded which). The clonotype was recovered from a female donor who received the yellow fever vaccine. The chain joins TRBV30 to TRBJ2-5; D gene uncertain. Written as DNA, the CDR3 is TGTGCCTGGAGCCCCCAAGAGACCCAGTACTTC. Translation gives CAWSPQETQYF. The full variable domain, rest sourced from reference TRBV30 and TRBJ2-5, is SQTIHQWPATLVQPVGSPLSLECTVEGTSNPNLYWYRQAAGRGLQLLFYSVGIGQISSEVPQNLSASRPQDRQFILSSKKLLLSDSGFYLCAWSPQETQYFGPGTRLLVL.